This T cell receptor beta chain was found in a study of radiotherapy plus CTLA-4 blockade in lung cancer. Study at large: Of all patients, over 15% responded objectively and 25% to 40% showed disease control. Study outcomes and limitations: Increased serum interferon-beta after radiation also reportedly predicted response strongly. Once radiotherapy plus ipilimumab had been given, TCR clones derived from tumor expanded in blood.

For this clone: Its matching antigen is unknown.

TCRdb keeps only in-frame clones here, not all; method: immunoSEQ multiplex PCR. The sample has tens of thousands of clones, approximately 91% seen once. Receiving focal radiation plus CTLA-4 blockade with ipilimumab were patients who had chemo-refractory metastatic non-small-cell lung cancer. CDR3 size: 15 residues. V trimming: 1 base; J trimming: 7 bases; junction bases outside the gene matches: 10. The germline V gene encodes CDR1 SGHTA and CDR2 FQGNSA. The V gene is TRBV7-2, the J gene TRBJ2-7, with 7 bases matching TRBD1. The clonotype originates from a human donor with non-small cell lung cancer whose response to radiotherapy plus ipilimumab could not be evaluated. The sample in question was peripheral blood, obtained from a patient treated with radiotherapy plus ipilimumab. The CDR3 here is CASSLEDRWVGEQYF. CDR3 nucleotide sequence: TGTGCCAGCAGCTTAGAGGACAGGTGGGTCGGAGAGCAGTACTTC.